Listed here is a single TCR beta chain. These data are taken from a study of control samples from healthy donors and cancer patients. The CDR3 loop spans 14 amino acids. Germline assignment: CDR1 SGHTA and CDR2 FQGTGA. V lost 5 bases, J lost 3 bases, and 7 bases stayed unmatched. Some clones are missing from TCRdb's copy, which holds only in-frame ones; the method was immunoSEQ multiplex PCR. The sample has over 200,000 clones; roughly four fifths are singletons. This receptor was taken from a woman aged 55-70 years with lung cancer. Sequencing was performed on PBMCs. The chain links TRBV7-3 to TRBJ2-7; 7 positions agree with TRBD1. In nucleotides, the CDR3 is TGTGCCAGCAGCGCTCGCCGGGACAGCTACGAGCAGTACTTC. It encodes CASSARRDSYEQYF.